The 2 T cell receptor beta chains given below trace back to one sample, sequenced in a study of blood T cell repertoires in COVID-19. Clones were read by immunoSEQ multiplex PCR, and TCRdb kept only the in-frame ones, dropping some. Of under 300,000 clones listed, roughly 84% were seen once; the top ten hold 4% to 4.5%. The sequenced sample was peripheral blood. These receptors came from a woman aged 40 to 55 with active or convalescent COVID-19.

The rearrangement uses TRBV24-1 and TRBJ1-4, with a tentative D call TRBD1 (6 bases). V lost 2 bases, J lost 11 bases, and 11 bases lay in between. There are 13 residues in the CDR3. From germline, CDR1 is KGHDR and CDR2 SFDVKD. The CDR3 bases are TGTGCCACCAGTGATTCTACAGGGTCGAAACTGTTTTTT. It encodes CATSDSTGSKLFF.

The chain links TRBV7-8 to TRBJ2-1; 9 nucleotides line up with TRBD1. Trimming took 5 bases from V and 3 from J; bases not matched to a gene: 5. This CDR3 comprises 15 residues. Looked up from germline, CDR1 is SGHVS and CDR2 is FQNEAQ. As DNA, the CDR3 is TGTGCCAGCAGCCTACCGGGACAGGGCTACAATGAGCAGTTCTTC. Its translation: CASSLPGQGYNEQFF.